This T cell receptor beta chain comes out of a study of T-cell memory formation after mild COVID-19. Only a few counts were recorded for this clonotype. J lost 5 bases, V lost 8 bases, and 6 bases had no gene match. There are 14 residues in the CDR3. Germline V gives CDR1 ENHRY, CDR2 SYGVKD. TCRdb processed the 5' RACE reads anew with MiXCR; each CDR3 protein has one entry. Of over 300,000 distinct CDR3 sequences listed, roughly 20% are singletons. The receptor was derived from a man between 18 and 35 years old who had mild COVID-19 (a few samples of this study predate the infection). Cell type and time point are not known. Source material: PBMCs or a T cell subset sorted from them (not recorded which). The J gene is TRBJ1-5, the V gene TRBV10-3, with TRBD1 matching over 10 bases. The CDR3 is CAIASTGGDQPQHF. CDR3 DNA: TGTGCCATCGCCTCGACAGGGGGCGATCAGCCCCAGCATTTT.